This TCR beta chain is from a study of CD8+ T cells in alopecia areata (dated 2018 in TCRdb). As for the study more broadly: Treated patients were enrolled in an open-label pilot trial of oral tofacitinib, 5 to 10 mg twice daily, for moderate-to-severe alopecia areata. Scalp tissue and sorted CD4+ and CD8+ peripheral blood T cells from patchy and totalis/universalis alopecia areata patients and from healthy controls were covered by human TCRbeta sequencing. TCRbeta CDR3 regions were amplified by immunoSEQ multiplex PCR using 35 Vbeta forward and 13 Jbeta reverse primers. High-throughput TCRbeta sequencing was used to examine T cell clonal expansion in alopecia areata in both the C3H/HeJ mouse model and human patients. Scalp clonality was compared among normal scalp (n=4), patchy alopecia areata scalp (n=8), and alopecia totalis/universalis scalp (n=8). Patients on tofacitinib were biopsied at baseline and after 4 and 24 weeks of treatment, and several of the patients also had a later scalp biopsy. Patients received tofacitinib for 6 to 18 months and were then followed off drug for 6 months to check for delayed response and recurrence. The RNA source kit depended on sample type: the PAXgene miRNA kit for fixed scalp, the miRNeasy kit for PBMCs, and the RNeasy kit for mouse skin. Points the paper makes about the study in general: Higher clonality and more expanded CD8+ clones were observed in lesional scalp than in normal scalp, particularly in alopecia totalis/universalis, a finding suggestive of antigenic drive. Unlike mouse skin, where gammadelta T cells dominate, normal human skin contains resident alphabeta T cells that get sequenced too, which complicates analysis of the scalp TCR repertoire. Shared TCR sequences between patients were less evident than in mice, which may be partly attributable to HLA diversity in the patient population.

The method was the immunoSEQ multiplex PCR assay. RNA was extracted from all samples and reverse transcribed into cDNA as template for TCR sequencing. SuperScript III was used to make first-strand cDNA, primed with a 2:1 mix of oligo-dT and random hexamers. Amplification bias was assessed with a synthetic immune receptor repertoire, and residual bias was removed computationally. In the paper's pipeline: Raw reads were preprocessed for error removal, and CDR3 was defined according to IMGT conventions as running from the conserved cysteine to phenylalanine. To get clonality, Shannon entropy was normalized by log2 of the number of productive unique TCRs and the result was subtracted from 1. Whether each scalp clone was CD4 or CD8 was inferred by checking scalp TCRbeta sequences against the CD4 and CD8 repertoires from sorted blood. In its TCRdb copy, this immuneACCESS table keeps in-frame sequences only and misses some clones. Where compared with another copy, unresolved V genes explain less than half of these, and the others have no known cause. V, J and clone size were drawn from that table, and D and trimming were deduced from the DNA. This sample has 150,000 or so clones in its table, and about 60% of those were observed once. The top ten constitute under 6.5% of the sample.

This specimen's time point label, interpreted: baseline before oral tofacitinib. Lesional scalp punch biopsies and peripheral blood were collected from alopecia areata patients. After PBMCs were isolated by density centrifugation and stained for CD3, CD4 and CD8, a FACSAria was used to sort CD4+ and CD8+ T cells. This clone showed up just a few times. Its target antigen remains unknown. No much larger clone is present one base from it, and per-base qualities are unavailable. The CDR3 holds 13 amino acids from the cysteine to the phenylalanine. This entry keeps only the CDR3 DNA: 39 bases, framed from base 1. As encoded in the germline V gene, CDR1 is WSHSY while CDR2 is SAAADI. The junction shows trimming of 6 bases on V and 6 bases on J, and the gene matches do not reach 7 bases of it.

This sequence originates from a human donor with alopecia areata. The sample consisted of CD4+ T cells sorted from blood, taken at week 0. This receptor chain uses TRBV10-2 and TRBJ1-2; the junction holds 7 bases that match TRBD1. The nucleotides read TGCGCCAGCAGGGAGACAGGGAATGATGGCTACACCTTC. It is translated as CASRETGNDGYTF.